This record covers a single T cell receptor beta chain. The germline gene is not matched at one end of the junction; a read error may be the cause. This sample is drawn from a study of neurological immune-mediated disorders. The length of the CDR3 is 13 residues. The germline gives CDR1 ENHRY, CDR2 SYGVKD. The authors produced cDNA by 5'RACE using 10-nucleotide random UMIs. TCRdb re-called the 5' RACE reads through MiXCR, storing one row per CDR3 protein. This sample has about 65,000 distinct CDR3 sequences; roughly 4% occur once, and the top ten carry approximately 2.7%. This receptor was identified in a middle-aged man with multiple sclerosis. Sequencing was done on a sample of PBMCs. The chain combines TRBV10-3 with TRBJ1-5; tentative D call: TRBD1 (5 bases). The CDR3 reads CAIGVDSNQPQNF. The CDR3 region has the DNA TGTGCCATCGGGGTTGACAGCAATCAGCCCCAGAATTTT.